Described below is a single T cell receptor beta chain sequence and its context. This CDR3 spans 15 amino acids. The germline CDR1 and CDR2 sequences are PRHDT and FYEKMQ (reference sequence). Trimming took 6 bases from V and 9 from J, leaving 18 bases between them. These data originate in a study of blood T cell repertoires in COVID-19. Data came from immunoSEQ multiplex PCR; TCRdb stores just in-frame clones and leaves some out. The table has roughly 300,000 clones, around 85% seen once; the top ten hold roughly 2.6%. Residents of under 25 US areas, aged roughly 18 to 89 years, made up the participants. Assignments of participants to cohorts depended upon their own reported clinical history.

The specimen was PBMCs or T cells enriched from blood (not recorded which). The sequence was collected from a woman aged 45-60 years who had recovered from COVID-19. This sequence joins TRBV13 and TRBJ1-6, with TRBD1 as a possible D gene (6 bases). The CDR3 loop reads CASRTSTGPGSPLHF. The CDR3 DNA is TGTGCCAGCAGGACTTCGACAGGCCCGGGTTCACCCCTCCACTTT.